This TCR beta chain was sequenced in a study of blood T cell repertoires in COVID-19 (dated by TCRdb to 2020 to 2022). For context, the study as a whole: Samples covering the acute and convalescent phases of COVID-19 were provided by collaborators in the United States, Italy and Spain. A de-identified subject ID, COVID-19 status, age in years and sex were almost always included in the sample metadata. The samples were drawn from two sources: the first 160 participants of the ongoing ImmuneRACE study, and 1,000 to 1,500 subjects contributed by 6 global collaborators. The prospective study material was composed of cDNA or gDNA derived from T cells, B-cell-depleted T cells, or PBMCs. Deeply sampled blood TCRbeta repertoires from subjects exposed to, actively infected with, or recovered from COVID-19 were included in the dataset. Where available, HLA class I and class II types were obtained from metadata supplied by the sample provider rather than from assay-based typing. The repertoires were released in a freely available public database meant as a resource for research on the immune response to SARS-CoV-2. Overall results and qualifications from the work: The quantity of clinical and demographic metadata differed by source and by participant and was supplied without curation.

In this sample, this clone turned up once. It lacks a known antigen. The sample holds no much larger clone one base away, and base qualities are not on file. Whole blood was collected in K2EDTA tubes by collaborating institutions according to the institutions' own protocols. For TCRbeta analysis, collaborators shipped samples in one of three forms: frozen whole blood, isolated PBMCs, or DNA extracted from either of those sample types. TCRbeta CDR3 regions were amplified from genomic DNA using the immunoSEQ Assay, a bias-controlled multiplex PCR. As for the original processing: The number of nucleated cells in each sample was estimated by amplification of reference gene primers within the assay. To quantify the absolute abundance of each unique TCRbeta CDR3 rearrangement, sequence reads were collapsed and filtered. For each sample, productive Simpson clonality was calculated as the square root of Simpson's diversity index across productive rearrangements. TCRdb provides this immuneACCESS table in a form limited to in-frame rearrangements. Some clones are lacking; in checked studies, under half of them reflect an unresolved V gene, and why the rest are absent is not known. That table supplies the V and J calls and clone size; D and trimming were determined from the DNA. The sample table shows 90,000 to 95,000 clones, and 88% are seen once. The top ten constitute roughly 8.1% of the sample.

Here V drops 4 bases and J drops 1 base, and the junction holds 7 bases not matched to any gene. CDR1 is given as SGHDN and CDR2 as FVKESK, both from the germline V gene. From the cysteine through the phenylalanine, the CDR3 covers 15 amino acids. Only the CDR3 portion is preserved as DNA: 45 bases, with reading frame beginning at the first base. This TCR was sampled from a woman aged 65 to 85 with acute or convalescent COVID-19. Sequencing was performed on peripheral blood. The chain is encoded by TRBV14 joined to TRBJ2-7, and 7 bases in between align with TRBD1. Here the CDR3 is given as CASSPTGTASYEQYF. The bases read TGTGCCAGCAGCCCGACCGGGACAGCTTCCTACGAGCAGTACTTC.